The clone carrying this T cell receptor (beta chain) was picked up a small number of times. This record comes from a study of blood T cell repertoires in COVID-19. Study context: Acute and convalescent COVID-19 samples came from the United States, Italy and Spain. T cells, B-cell-depleted T cells, or PBMCs provided the cDNA or gDNA that served as material.

Trimming left V 0 bases short and J 5 bases short, with 11 bases between. The CDR3 is made up of 15 amino acids. Germline assignment: CDR1 SNHLY and CDR2 FYNNEI. In the source study's methods: Amplification with reference gene primers provided the estimates of nucleated cell counts. Data came from immunoSEQ multiplex PCR; TCRdb stores just in-frame clones and leaves some out. The DNA was the basis for D and trimming; V, J and clone size are from that table. The table has about 170,000 clones, more than 65% seen once. The source of this sequence is a man between 70 and 80 years old with active or convalescent COVID-19. The chain is built from TRBV2 and TRBJ1-5, with D unresolved. Material: peripheral blood. The CDR3 coding sequence is TGTGCCAGCAGTGAAGCACTCGGGGTTTATCAGCCCCAGCATTTT. It encodes CASSEALGVYQPQHF.